This is a list of T cell receptor beta chains from one sample in a study of blood T cell repertoires in COVID-19. The repertoire was sequenced with immunoSEQ multiplex PCR; TCRdb's copy has only in-frame clones and lacks some. The table records 350,000 to 450,000 clones, roughly nine tenths of them present only once. Sequences were obtained from PBMCs or T cells enriched from blood (not recorded which). These receptors were taken from a man younger than 45 who had recovered from COVID-19. CDR3s leave out the opening cysteine and the closing phenylalanine or tryptophan.

j_gene,v_gene,CDR3aa
TRBJ2-1,TRBV30,AWMLSSGSTTRRGEQF
TRBJ2-3,TRBV5-8,ASSPRSRGTDTQY
TRBJ2-1,TRBV19,ASSIGGFGNEQF
TRBJ2-3,TRBV5-8,ASSLTSGSTDTQY
TRBJ1-1,TRBV29-1,SVSGGSTEAF
TRBJ2-1,TRBV3-1/TRBV3-2,ASSFPGGHEQF
TRBJ2-1,TRBV28,ASRFGQGGNEQF
TRBJ2-5,TRBV19,ASSIGSGTVRETQY
TRBJ1-4,TRBV10-2,ASSESGRGEKLF
TRBJ1-1,TRBV10-3,AISGVGLRSEAF
TRBJ2-7,TRBV5-6,ASSWDKRQY
TRBJ1-5,TRBV18,ASSRRDNQPQH
TRBJ2-7,TRBV30,AWSGGSYEQY
TRBJ2-7,TRBV5-1,ASSLNPTGTYEQY
TRBJ1-2,TRBV11-2,ASSRTGTGGANLFGYT
TRBJ2-7,TRBV2,ASSGVFAGGLGEQY
TRBJ1-3,TRBV5-1,ASSEGGTDSSGNTIY
TRBJ2-7,TRBV18,ASSPGLVGSRIEQY
TRBJ1-1,TRBV7-3,ASSHWAGSEAF
TRBJ2-2,TRBV5-1,ASWTGITGELF
TRBJ1-2,TRBV27,ASTRTGVNYGYT
TRBJ1-2,TRBV7-9,ASSLPGSNGYT
TRBJ2-3,TRBV10-2,ASRDRDGLTDTQY
TRBJ1-1,TRBV25-1,ASRFTGGDGTEAF
TRBJ1-5,TRBV5-1,ASSLRTPLRNQPQH
TRBJ1-5,TRBV12-5,ASGLPPLGQGTLNQPQH